This section outlines one T cell receptor (beta chain) sequence together with its context. Use of 60 Vbeta and 13 Jbeta primers characterized the PCR. This table comes from immunoSEQ multiplex PCR, and its TCRdb copy is limited to in-frame clones, with some not included. The sample holds 150,000 to 200,000 clones, roughly 72% seen once. CDR1 is SGHNT, CDR2 YENEEA, per germline. CDR3 length: 13 residues. With 0 bases removed from V and 4 bases from J, the gap between germline ends came to 6 bases. The source of the sample is a study of cytomegalovirus exposure and HLA in healthy donors. The V gene is TRBV11-3, the J gene TRBJ2-5; D is unclear. The specimen sequenced was PBMCs. This sequence was found in a middle-aged man in good health and CMV-seropositive. DNA of the CDR3: TGTGCCAGCAGCTTAGAGGGCAGAGAGACCCAGTACTTC. Protein sequence: CASSLEGRETQYF.